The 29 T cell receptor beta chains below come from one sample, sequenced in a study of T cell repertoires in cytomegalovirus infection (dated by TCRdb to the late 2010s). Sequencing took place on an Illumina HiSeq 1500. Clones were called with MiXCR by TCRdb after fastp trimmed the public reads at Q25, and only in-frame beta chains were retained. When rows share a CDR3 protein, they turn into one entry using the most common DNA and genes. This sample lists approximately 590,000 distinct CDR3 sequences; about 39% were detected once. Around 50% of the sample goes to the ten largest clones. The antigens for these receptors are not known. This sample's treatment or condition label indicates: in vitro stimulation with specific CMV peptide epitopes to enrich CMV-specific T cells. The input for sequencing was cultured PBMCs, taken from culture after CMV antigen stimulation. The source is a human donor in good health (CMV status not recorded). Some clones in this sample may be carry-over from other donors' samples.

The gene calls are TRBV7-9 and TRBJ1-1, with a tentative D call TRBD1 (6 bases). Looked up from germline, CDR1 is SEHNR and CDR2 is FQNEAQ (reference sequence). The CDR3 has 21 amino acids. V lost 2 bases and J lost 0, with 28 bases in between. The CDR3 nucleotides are TGTGCCAGCAGCTTAAGTAGGGTCAGGACAGTTAATCCTTATCTGAACACTGAAGCTTTCTTT. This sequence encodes CASSLSRVRTVNPYLNTEAFF.

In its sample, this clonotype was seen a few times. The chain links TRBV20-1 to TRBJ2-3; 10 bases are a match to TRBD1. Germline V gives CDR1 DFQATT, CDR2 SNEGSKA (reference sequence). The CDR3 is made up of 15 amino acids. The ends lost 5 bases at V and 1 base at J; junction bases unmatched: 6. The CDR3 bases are TGCAGTGCTGGACAGGGGGGTTCGGGCACAGATACGCAGTATTTT. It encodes CSAGQGGSGTDTQYF.

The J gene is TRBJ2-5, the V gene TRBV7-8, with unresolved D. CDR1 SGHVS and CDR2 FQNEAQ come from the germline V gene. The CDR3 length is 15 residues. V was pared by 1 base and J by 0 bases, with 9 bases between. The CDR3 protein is CASSLGLLYQETQYF. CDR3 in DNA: TGTGCCAGCAGCTTAGGCTTATTGTACCAAGAGACCCAGTACTTC.

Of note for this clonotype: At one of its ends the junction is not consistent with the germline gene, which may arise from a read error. The CDR3 DNA reads TGTGCCAGCAGTGACAGACACACACATACGCAGTATTTT. It is translated as CASSDRHTHTQYF. The rearrangement uses TRBV6-4 and TRBJ2-3; no clear D. Germline-derived CDR1 and CDR2 are MRHNA and SNTAGT. The CDR3 is 13 residues long.

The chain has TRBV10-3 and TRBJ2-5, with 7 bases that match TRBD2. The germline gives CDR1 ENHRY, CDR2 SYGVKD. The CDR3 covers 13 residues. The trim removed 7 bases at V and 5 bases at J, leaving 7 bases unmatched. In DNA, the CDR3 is TGTGCCATCACCCCGGGGGGTCGGGAGACCCAGTACTTC. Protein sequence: CAITPGGRETQYF.

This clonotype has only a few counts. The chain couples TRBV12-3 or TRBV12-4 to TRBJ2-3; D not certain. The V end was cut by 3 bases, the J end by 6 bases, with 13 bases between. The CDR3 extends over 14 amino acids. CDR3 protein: CASSFGVGVDTQYF. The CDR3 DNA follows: TGTGCCAGCAGTTTCGGCGTGGGTGTGGATACGCAGTATTTT.

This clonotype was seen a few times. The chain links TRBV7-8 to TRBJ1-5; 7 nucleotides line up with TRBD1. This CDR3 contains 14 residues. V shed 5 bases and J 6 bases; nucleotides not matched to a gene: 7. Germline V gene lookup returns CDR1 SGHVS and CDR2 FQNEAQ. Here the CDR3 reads CASSQGGASQPQHF. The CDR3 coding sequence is TGTGCCAGCAGCCAGGGGGGGGCGAGTCAGCCCCAGCATTTT.

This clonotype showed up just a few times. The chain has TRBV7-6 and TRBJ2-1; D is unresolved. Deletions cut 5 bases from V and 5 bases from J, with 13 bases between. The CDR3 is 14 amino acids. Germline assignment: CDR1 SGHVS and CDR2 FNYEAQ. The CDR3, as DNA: TGTGCCAGCAGCGGCGGACGGTTTAACAATGAGCAGTTCTTC. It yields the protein CASSGGRFNNEQFF.

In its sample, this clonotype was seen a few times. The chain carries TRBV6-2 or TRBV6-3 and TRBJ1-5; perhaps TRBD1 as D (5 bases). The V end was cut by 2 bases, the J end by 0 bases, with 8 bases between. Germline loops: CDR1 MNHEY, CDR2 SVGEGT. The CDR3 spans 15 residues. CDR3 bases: TGTGCCAGCAGTTACCGGGGGATTAGCAATCAGCCCCAGCATTTT. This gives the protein CASSYRGISNQPQHF.

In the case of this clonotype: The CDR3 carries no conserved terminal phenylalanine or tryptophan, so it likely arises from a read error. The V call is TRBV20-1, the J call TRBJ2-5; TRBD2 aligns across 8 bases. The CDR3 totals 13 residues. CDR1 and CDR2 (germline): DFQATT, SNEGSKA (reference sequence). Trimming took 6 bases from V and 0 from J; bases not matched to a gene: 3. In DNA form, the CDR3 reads TGCAGTGCACGGGGGGGATACCAAGAGACCCAGTACTCC. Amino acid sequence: CSARGGYQETQYS.

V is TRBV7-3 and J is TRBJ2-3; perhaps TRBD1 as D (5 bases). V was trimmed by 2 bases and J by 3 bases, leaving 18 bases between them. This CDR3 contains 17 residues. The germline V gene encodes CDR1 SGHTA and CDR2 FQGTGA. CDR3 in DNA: TGTGCCAGCAGCTTAGCCCCGACAGACCCGCTGACAGATACGCAGTATTTT. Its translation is CASSLAPTDPLTDTQYF.

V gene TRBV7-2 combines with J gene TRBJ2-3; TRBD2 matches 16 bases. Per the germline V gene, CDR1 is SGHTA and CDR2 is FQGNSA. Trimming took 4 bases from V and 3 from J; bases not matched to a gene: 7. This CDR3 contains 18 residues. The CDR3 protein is CASSSGLAGGPVTDTQYF. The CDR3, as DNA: TGTGCCAGCAGCTCGGGACTAGCGGGGGGGCCGGTGACAGATACGCAGTATTTT. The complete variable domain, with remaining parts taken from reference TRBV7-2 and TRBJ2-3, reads GAGVSQSPSNKVTEKGKDVELRCDPISGHTALYWYRQSLGQGLEFLIYFQGNSAPDKSGLPSDRFSAERTGGSVSTLTIQRTQQEDSAVYLCASSSGLAGGPVTDTQYFGPGTRLTVL.

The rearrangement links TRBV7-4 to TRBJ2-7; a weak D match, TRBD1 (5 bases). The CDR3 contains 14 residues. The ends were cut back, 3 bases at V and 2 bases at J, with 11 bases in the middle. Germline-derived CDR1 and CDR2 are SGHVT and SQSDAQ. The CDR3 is CASSFPGPPYEQYF. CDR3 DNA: TGTGCCAGCAGCTTTCCAGGGCCACCCTACGAGCAGTACTTC.

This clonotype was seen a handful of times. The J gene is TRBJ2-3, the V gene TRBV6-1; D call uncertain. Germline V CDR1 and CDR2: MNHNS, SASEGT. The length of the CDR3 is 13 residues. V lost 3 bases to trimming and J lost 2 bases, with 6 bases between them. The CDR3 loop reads CASSEQNTDTQYF. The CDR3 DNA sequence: TGTGCCAGCAGTGAGCAAAACACAGATACGCAGTATTTT.

The CDR3 sequence is CSASGGLAYEQYF. The CDR3 DNA reads as TGCAGTGCTAGTGGGGGACTAGCTTACGAGCAGTACTTC. The chain recombines TRBV20-1 with TRBJ2-7; 9 bases map to TRBD2. CDR1 and CDR2 from the germline V gene are DFQATT and SNEGSKA (reference sequence). The ends lost 3 bases at V and 4 bases at J; junction bases unmatched: 4. The CDR3 spans 13 residues.

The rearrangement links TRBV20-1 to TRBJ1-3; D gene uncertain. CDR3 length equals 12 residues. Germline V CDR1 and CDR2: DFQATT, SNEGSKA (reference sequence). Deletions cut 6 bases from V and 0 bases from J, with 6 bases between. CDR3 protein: CSARDSGNTIYF. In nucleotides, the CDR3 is TGCAGTGCCCGGGACTCTGGAAACACCATATATTTT.

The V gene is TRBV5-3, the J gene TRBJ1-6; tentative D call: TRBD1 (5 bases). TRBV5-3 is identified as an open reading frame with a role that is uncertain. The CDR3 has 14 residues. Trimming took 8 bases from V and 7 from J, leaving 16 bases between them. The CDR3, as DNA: TGTGCCAGCCATCAGGGACTGATGAATTCACCCCTCCACTTT. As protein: CASHQGLMNSPLHF.

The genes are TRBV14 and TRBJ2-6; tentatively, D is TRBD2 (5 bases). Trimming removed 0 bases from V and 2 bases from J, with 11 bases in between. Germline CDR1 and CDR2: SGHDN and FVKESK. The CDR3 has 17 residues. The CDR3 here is CASSQDPIGTGANVLTF. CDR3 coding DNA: TGTGCCAGCAGCCAAGACCCTATCGGGACTGGGGCCAACGTCCTGACTTTC.

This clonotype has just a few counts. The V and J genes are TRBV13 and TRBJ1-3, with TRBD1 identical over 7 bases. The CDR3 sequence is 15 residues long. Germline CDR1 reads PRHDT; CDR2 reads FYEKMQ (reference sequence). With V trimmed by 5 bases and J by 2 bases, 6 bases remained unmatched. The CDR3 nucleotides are TGTGCCAGCAGCGCCCAGACAGGGACTGGAAACACCATATATTTT. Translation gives CASSAQTGTGNTIYF. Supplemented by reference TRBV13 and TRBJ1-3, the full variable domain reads AAGVIQSPRHLIKEKRETATLKCYPIPRHDTVYWYQQGPGQDPQFLISFYEKMQSDKGSIPDRFSAQQFSDYHSELNMSSLELGDSALYFCASSAQTGTGNTIYFGEGSWLTVV.

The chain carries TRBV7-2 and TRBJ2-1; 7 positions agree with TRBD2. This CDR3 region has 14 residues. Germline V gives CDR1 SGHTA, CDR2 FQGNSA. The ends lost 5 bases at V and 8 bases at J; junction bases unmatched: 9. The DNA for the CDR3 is TGTGCCAGCAGCCTCGGACTAGAAATTTATGAGCAGTTCTTC. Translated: CASSLGLEIYEQFF.

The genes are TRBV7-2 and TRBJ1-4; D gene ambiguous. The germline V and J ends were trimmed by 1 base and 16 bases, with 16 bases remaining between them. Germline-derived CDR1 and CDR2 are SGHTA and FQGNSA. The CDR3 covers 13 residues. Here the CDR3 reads CASSLDREGYRFF. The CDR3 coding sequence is TGTGCCAGCAGCTTAGATAGGGAGGGTTACCGGTTTTTT. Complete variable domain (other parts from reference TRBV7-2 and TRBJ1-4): GAGVSQSPSNKVTEKGKDVELRCDPISGHTALYWYRQSLGQGLEFLIYFQGNSAPDKSGLPSDRFSAERTGGSVSTLTIQRTQQEDSAVYLCASSLDREGYRFFGSGTQLSVL.

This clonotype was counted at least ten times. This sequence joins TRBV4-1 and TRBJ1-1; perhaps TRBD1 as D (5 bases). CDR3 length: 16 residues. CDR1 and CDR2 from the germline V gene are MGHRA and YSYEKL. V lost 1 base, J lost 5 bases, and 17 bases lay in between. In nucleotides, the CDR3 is TGCGCCAGCAGCCAAGTATTAACCAGGGAAAGGACTGAAGCTTTCTTT. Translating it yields CASSQVLTRERTEAFF.

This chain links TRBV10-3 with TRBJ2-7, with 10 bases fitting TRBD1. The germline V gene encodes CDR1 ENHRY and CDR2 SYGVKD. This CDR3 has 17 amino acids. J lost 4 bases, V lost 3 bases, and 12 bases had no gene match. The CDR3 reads CAISDQTRTGGKYEQYF. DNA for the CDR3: TGTGCCATCAGTGACCAAACAAGGACAGGGGGAAAGTACGAGCAGTACTTC.

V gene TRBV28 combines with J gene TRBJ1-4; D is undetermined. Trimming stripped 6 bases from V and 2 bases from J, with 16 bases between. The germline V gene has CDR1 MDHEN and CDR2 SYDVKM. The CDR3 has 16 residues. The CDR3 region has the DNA TGTGCCAGCAGCCCGTGGGTGGTGGGGACTAATGAAAAACTGTTTTTT. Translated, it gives CASSPWVVGTNEKLFF.

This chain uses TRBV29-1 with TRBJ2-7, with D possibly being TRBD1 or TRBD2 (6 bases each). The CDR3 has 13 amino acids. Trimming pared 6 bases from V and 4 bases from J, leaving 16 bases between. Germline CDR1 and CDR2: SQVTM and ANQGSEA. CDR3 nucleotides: TGCAGCGTCCACTCCGGGGGCGGGTACGAGCAGTACTTC. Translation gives CSVHSGGGYEQYF.

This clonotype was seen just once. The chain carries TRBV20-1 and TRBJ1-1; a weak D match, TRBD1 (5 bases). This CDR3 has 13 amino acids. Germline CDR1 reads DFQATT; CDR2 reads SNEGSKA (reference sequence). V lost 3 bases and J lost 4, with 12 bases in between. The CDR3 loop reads CSARPNGGTEAFF. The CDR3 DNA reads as TGCAGTGCTAGGCCCAACGGGGGCACTGAAGCTTTCTTT.

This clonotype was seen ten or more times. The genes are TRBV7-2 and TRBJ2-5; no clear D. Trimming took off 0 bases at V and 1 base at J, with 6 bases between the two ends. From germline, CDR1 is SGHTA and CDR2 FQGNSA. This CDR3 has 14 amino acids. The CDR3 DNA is TGTGCCAGCAGCTTAGCGGGTTTCCAAGAGACCCAGTACTTC. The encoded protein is CASSLAGFQETQYF.

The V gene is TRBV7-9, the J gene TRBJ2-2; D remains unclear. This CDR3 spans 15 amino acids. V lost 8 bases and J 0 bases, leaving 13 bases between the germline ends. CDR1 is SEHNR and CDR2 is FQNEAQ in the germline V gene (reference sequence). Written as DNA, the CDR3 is TGTGCCAGCCCGAGGTATTCTACGAACACCGGGGAGCTGTTTTTT. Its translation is CASPRYSTNTGELFF.

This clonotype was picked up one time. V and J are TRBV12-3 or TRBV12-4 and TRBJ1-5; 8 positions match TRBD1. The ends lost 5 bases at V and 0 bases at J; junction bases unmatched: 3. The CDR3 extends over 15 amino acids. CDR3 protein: CASSVGQGSNQPQHF. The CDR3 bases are TGTGCCAGCAGTGTCGGACAGGGTAGCAATCAGCCCCAGCATTTT.